This T cell receptor (beta chain) was sequenced during a study of blood T cells in healthy people across ages. This clonotype was picked up a small number of times. The CDR3 consists of 14 residues. With 0 bases removed from V and 1 base from J, the gap between germline ends came to 9 bases. The germline V gene has CDR1 DFQATT and CDR2 SNEGSKA (reference sequence). Together with a sample-barcoded 5' primer, a J-beta primer mix was included in a second PCR lasting about 6 to 11 cycles. MiXCR, run by TCRdb on the 5' RACE reads, gives a single entry per CDR3 protein. The sample includes 540,000 or so distinct CDR3 sequences, 25% to 30% of them seen just once.

This sequence joins TRBV20-1 and TRBJ2-5; TRBD2 might be the D (5 bases). The sequenced material came from blood. The TCR was taken from a woman in her seventies in good health. The CDR3 DNA sequence: TGCAGTGCTAGAGATCGGACTGGCCAAGAGACCCAGTACTTC. Its protein is CSARDRTGQETQYF.